What follows are 19 T cell receptor beta chains derived from one specimen sequenced in a study of T cell responses to AZD1222 COVID-19 vaccine. Measured with immunoSEQ multiplex PCR; TCRdb has only the in-frame clones, and not every one. The sample includes some 100,000 clones, roughly 88% of them seen just once. The specimen was peripheral blood, collected on day 0 of AZD1222 vaccination. The source of these receptors is an adult in good health.

The chain links TRBV9 to TRBJ2-3, with 10 bases aligning to TRBD1. V gave up 2 bases and J gave up 2 bases; unmatched junction bases: 5. Germline V lookup: CDR1 SGDLS, CDR2 YYNGEE. The CDR3 spans 16 residues. CDR3 nucleotide sequence: TGTGCCAGCAGCGTGTTGGGGACAGGGGCCACAGATACGCAGTATTTT. Its translation: CASSVLGTGATDTQYF.

This chain joins TRBV5-1 and TRBJ2-2; 7 nucleotides match TRBD1. This CDR3 spans 14 amino acids. The V segment lost 4 bases and the J segment 6 bases; nucleotides outside the gene matches: 6. Germline V gene data show CDR1 as SGHRS and CDR2 as YFSETQ. The chain's CDR3 is CASSPDRVPGELFF. CDR3 DNA sequence: TGCGCCAGCAGCCCTGACAGGGTGCCCGGGGAGCTGTTTTTT.

J is TRBJ1-6 and V is TRBV30; D may be TRBD1 (6 bases). This CDR3 contains 16 residues. Trimming left V 2 bases short and J 4 bases short, with 15 bases between. Germline V gives CDR1 GTSNPN, CDR2 SVGIG (reference sequence). CDR3 sequence (DNA): TGTGCCTGGAGTCCACGGGGGGCCGGGTATAATTCACCCCTCCACTTT. The encoded protein is CAWSPRGAGYNSPLHF.

The chain links TRBV5-1 to TRBJ2-7; perhaps TRBD2 as D (5 bases). This CDR3 contains 14 residues. Looked up from germline, CDR1 is SGHRS and CDR2 is YFSETQ. V shed 0 bases and J shed 2 bases, with 9 bases lying between them. The CDR3 loop reads CASSLDGGTYEQYF. In nucleotides, the CDR3 is TGCGCCAGCAGCTTGGATGGAGGAACCTACGAGCAGTACTTC.

This CDR3 reads CASAFRDTYQPQHF. CDR3 nucleotides: TGTGCCAGTGCCTTCCGGGACACCTATCAGCCCCAGCATTTT. This chain uses TRBV2 with TRBJ1-5, with TRBD1 as a possible D gene (6 bases). This CDR3 has 14 amino acids. Trimming removed 9 bases from V and 5 bases from J, with 17 bases in between. Per germline, CDR1 SNHLY and CDR2 FYNNEI.

CDR3 in amino acids: CASSFSRGLAGGNEQFF. As DNA, the CDR3 is TGTGCCAGCAGTTTTTCCCGGGGACTAGCGGGGGGGAATGAGCAGTTCTTC. This chain uses TRBV28 with TRBJ2-1; the match to TRBD2 covers 16 bases. The CDR3 is 17 residues long. Germline V lookup: CDR1 MDHEN, CDR2 SYDVKM. V was clipped by 3 bases and J by 7 bases; unmatched bases: 6.

The J gene is TRBJ1-5, the V gene TRBV6-5, with TRBD1 matching over 7 bases. CDR1 and CDR2 from the germline V gene are MNHEY and SVGAGI. The CDR3 extends over 14 amino acids. The V and J ends lost 5 bases and 4 bases, in that order; junction bases with no gene match: 5. CDR3 region: CASSPGTANQPQHF. The CDR3 DNA reads as TGTGCCAGCAGTCCCGGGACAGCTAATCAGCCCCAGCATTTT.

This clone was detected only once. The rearrangement uses TRBV10-3 and TRBJ1-5, with 7 bases aligning to TRBD1. The CDR3 is 15 residues long. Germline V gene sequence: CDR1 ENHRY, CDR2 SYGVKD. V gave up 3 bases and J gave up 2 bases; unmatched junction bases: 4. CDR3 region: CAISDLTGGNQPQHF. For the CDR3, the DNA is TGTGCCATCAGTGATCTAACAGGGGGCAATCAGCCCCAGCATTTT.

V and J are TRBV19 and TRBJ1-5; possible D gene TRBD1, 5 bases. Between the trimmed V and J ends, which lost 5 bases and 5 bases, there was a span of 16 bases. The CDR3 is 15 amino acids. Germline CDR1 is LNHDA and CDR2 is SQIVND (reference sequence). Here the CDR3 DNA reads TGTGCCAGTAGTCCTGGGGGTCTAAATCATCAGCCCCAGCATTTT. It specifies CASSPGGLNHQPQHF. The complete variable domain, with remaining parts taken from reference TRBV19 and TRBJ1-5, reads DGGITQSPKYLFRKEGQNVTLSCEQNLNHDAMYWYRQDPGQGLRLIYYSQIVNDFQKGDIAEGYSVSREKKESFPLTVTSAQKNPTAFYLCASSPGGLNHQPQHFGDGTRLSIL.

The chain uses TRBV5-1 and TRBJ2-3; D gene unclear. Per germline, CDR1 SGHRS and CDR2 YFSETQ. Between the trimmed V and J ends, which lost 4 bases and 4 bases, there was a span of 19 bases. This CDR3 has 16 residues. The CDR3 nucleotides are TGCGCCAGCAGCCGTACAAACCCTTGGCTGGCAGATACGCAGTATTTT. Translating gives CASSRTNPWLADTQYF.

The chain recombines TRBV5-1 with TRBJ2-3, with TRBD2 identical over 9 bases. CDR3 length: 18 residues. J was trimmed by 5 bases and V by 0 bases; bases with no gene match: 13. Germline V lookup: CDR1 SGHRS, CDR2 YFSETQ. CDR3 loop: CASSLAGLAGPSRDTQYF. CDR3 in DNA: TGCGCCAGCAGCTTGGCCGGCCTAGCGGGACCATCAAGAGATACGCAGTATTTT.

The chain combines TRBV9 with TRBJ2-3; 9 nucleotides align to TRBD2. This CDR3 region has 16 residues. Germline V gene sequence: CDR1 SGDLS, CDR2 YYNGEE. Trimming removed 0 bases from V and 1 base from J; junction bases left unmatched: 3. CDR3 bases: TGTGCCAGCAGCGTAGGATCTAGCGGGGGCACAGATACGCAGTATTTT. It encodes CASSVGSSGGTDTQYF.

The V call is TRBV7-2, the J call TRBJ2-1; a weak D match, TRBD2 (5 bases). Trimming stripped 8 bases from V and 8 bases from J, with 16 bases between. This CDR3 region has 13 residues. Germline lookup yields CDR1 SGHTA and CDR2 FQGNSA. For the CDR3, the DNA is TGTGCCAGCGGAGGCTTGTTTCTGGATGAGCAGTTCTTC. It specifies CASGGLFLDEQFF.

The chain recombines TRBV7-9 with TRBJ1-5; 7 bases match TRBD1. Germline V CDR1 and CDR2: SEHNR, FQNEAQ (reference sequence). V lost 1 base and J lost 5; bases outside the gene matches: 8. This CDR3 spans 16 amino acids. The CDR3 spells CASSLETGWDDQPQHF. The CDR3 DNA is TGTGCCAGCAGCTTAGAGACAGGGTGGGACGATCAGCCCCAGCATTTT.

The chain has TRBV11-2 and TRBJ2-7; D is unclear. Germline CDR1 SGHAT, CDR2 FQNNGV. The CDR3 runs to 16 residues. Trimming removed 1 base from V and 0 bases from J, with 13 bases in between. The CDR3 region has the DNA TGTGCCAGCAGCTTAGTACGGGTAAGGAGCTCCTACGAGCAGTACTTC. Its translation: CASSLVRVRSSYEQYF.

V usage is TRBV6-2 or TRBV6-3 and J usage is TRBJ1-2; 9 bases line up with TRBD1. Unmatched junction bases numbered 6, after V lost 4 bases and J lost 9 bases. The germline V gene encodes CDR1 MNHEY and CDR2 SVGEGT. This CDR3 is built from 13 residues. The CDR3 DNA follows: TGTGCCAGCAGTTCCGGGACAGGGAGCCGCTACACCTTC. Translated: CASSSGTGSRYTF.

V and J are TRBV5-6 and TRBJ2-7; 9 bases map to TRBD1. CDR1 is SGHDT and CDR2 is YYEEEE in the germline V gene. V gave up 0 bases and J gave up 7 bases; unmatched junction bases: 2. This CDR3 comprises 13 residues. The CDR3 region is CASSLATGGEQYV. The CDR3 DNA sequence: TGTGCCAGCAGCTTGGCGACAGGGGGGGAGCAGTACGTC.

The CDR3 loop is CARPRGPYNSPLHF. The CDR3 nucleotides are TGTGCCCGACCCCGCGGGCCCTATAATTCACCCCTCCACTTT. The genes are TRBV5-3 and TRBJ1-6; D gene uncertain. TRBV5-3 counts as an open reading frame of uncertain function. V was pared by 10 bases and J by 2 bases, with 13 bases between. CDR3 length: 14 amino acids.

DNA for the CDR3: TGTGCCAGCAGTTCCCCCAGCCTACTCGGAGCTCAGCCCCAGCATTTT. Its protein is CASSSPSLLGAQPQHF. The chain uses TRBV28 and TRBJ1-5; no clear D gene. Germline V gene sequence: CDR1 MDHEN, CDR2 SYDVKM. This CDR3 has 16 amino acids. The V and J ends lost 4 bases and 6 bases respectively, with 19 bases between them.